The 27 T cell receptor beta chains below come from one sample, sequenced in a study of blood T cell repertoires in COVID-19. TCRdb's copy holds only in-frame clones and misses some; the assay was immunoSEQ multiplex PCR. Of a few hundred thousand clones in the sample, over 75% were seen once. Material for sequencing was PBMCs or T cells enriched from blood (not recorded which). The source is a middle-aged man in a cohort exposed to, infected with or recovered from COVID-19 (not recorded which).

The genes are TRBV30 and TRBJ1-4; 8 bases map to TRBD1. Per the germline V gene, CDR1 is GTSNPN and CDR2 is SVGIG (reference sequence). V trimming: 7 bases; J trimming: 3 bases; junction bases outside the gene matches: 10. This CDR3 contains 15 residues. The CDR3 DNA reads as TGTGCCTATAACAAGGAGGGACAGGCTAATGAAAAACTGTTTTTT. Translating gives CAYNKEGQANEKLFF.

This clone was picked up a small number of times. The chain uses TRBV5-1 and TRBJ1-5; D is unclear. Per germline, CDR1 SGHRS and CDR2 YFSETQ. The CDR3 contains 15 residues. V was trimmed by 3 bases and J by 4 bases, leaving 14 bases between them. CDR3 DNA sequence: TGCGCCAGCAGCTCGAGCCCCGACACGAATCAGCCCCAGCATTTT. It is translated as CASSSSPDTNQPQHF.

V and J are TRBV30 and TRBJ1-2; TRBD1 agrees at 8 bases. The CDR3 length is 15 residues. The V gene end was trimmed by 0 bases and the J gene end by 4 bases; junction bases not matched to a gene: 7. The germline gives CDR1 GTSNPN, CDR2 SVGIG (reference sequence). The CDR3, as DNA: TGTGCCTGGAGTGTACGGGACAGGTCGTCCTATGGCTACACCTTC. Its protein is CAWSVRDRSSYGYTF.

This sequence joins TRBV10-2 and TRBJ2-1; 12 nucleotides match TRBD2. Germline V gene sequence: CDR1 WSHSY, CDR2 SAAADI. The J segment lost 6 bases and the V segment lost 3 bases, leaving 6 bases of the junction unmatched. The CDR3 sequence is 16 residues long. In DNA form, the CDR3 reads TGCGCCAGCAGTGACCCGGGACTAGCGGGTCCCAATGAGCAGTTCTTC. Encoded protein: CASSDPGLAGPNEQFF.

This sequence joins TRBV18 and TRBJ2-1; 8 bases match TRBD1. The CDR3 totals 15 residues. Germline values: CDR1 KGHSH, CDR2 LQKENI. V shed 5 bases and J 4 bases; nucleotides not matched to a gene: 7. The CDR3 DNA sequence: TGTGCCAGCTCATCGACAGGGGACCGATACAATGAGCAGTTCTTC. Its translation: CASSSTGDRYNEQFF.

The V and J genes are TRBV9 and TRBJ2-1; D perhaps matches TRBD2 (6 bases). Trimming took 0 bases from V and 0 from J, leaving 10 bases between them. The CDR3 sequence is 16 residues long. Germline V CDR1 and CDR2: SGDLS, YYNGEE. This CDR3 is CASSVEAGSSYNEQFF. CDR3 DNA: TGTGCCAGCAGCGTAGAGGCGGGGAGCTCCTACAATGAGCAGTTCTTC.

This chain joins TRBV6-5 and TRBJ1-2, with 7 positions matching TRBD1. In germline, CDR1 is MNHEY, CDR2 SVGAGI. Losses at the gene ends were 6 bases for V and 4 bases for J; bases not matched to a gene: 8. CDR3 length equals 14 residues. CDR3 in amino acids: CASSQRQGGYGYTF. DNA of the CDR3: TGTGCCAGCAGCCAAAGACAGGGCGGCTATGGCTACACCTTC.

This clone was found once. The rearrangement joins TRBV6-4 to TRBJ2-1, with 7 bases lining up with TRBD1. This CDR3 contains 15 residues. Germline V CDR1 and CDR2: MRHNA, SNTAGT. J lost 2 bases, V lost 3 bases, and 4 bases had no gene match. Written as DNA, the CDR3 is TGTGCCAGCAGTGAACAGGGGTTAGCCTACAATGAGCAGTTCTTC. Translation gives CASSEQGLAYNEQFF.

The chain uses TRBV18 and TRBJ1-6; TRBD1 agrees at 9 bases. V was pared by 6 bases and J by 9 bases, with 18 bases of the junction left unmatched. The CDR3 extends over 18 amino acids. Germline V gene lookup returns CDR1 KGHSH and CDR2 LQKENI. The DNA for the CDR3 is TGTGCCAGCTCTCCGACTACAGGGACAGGGTTGATCTTTTCACCCCTCCACTTT. Its translation: CASSPTTGTGLIFSPLHF. Combining the CDR3 with reference TRBV18 and TRBJ1-6 gives the whole variable domain NAGVMQNPRHLVRRRGQEARLRCSPMKGHSHVYWYRQLPEEGLKFMVYLQKENIIDESGMPKERFSAEFPKEGPSILRIQQVVRGDSAAYFCASSPTTGTGLIFSPLHFGNGTRLTVT.

The rearrangement joins TRBV29-1 to TRBJ2-3, with 7 positions matching TRBD2. V trimming: 6 bases; J trimming: 4 bases; junction bases outside the gene matches: 10. The CDR3 extends over 14 amino acids. Germline V lookup: CDR1 SQVTM, CDR2 ANQGSEA. The chain's CDR3 is CSVAIAGTADTQYF. CDR3 coding DNA: TGCAGCGTCGCTATAGCGGGCACGGCAGATACGCAGTATTTT.

This clone was detected once. The rearrangement joins TRBV6-5 to TRBJ2-7, with TRBD1 matching 7 bases. V lost 10 bases and J lost 0; bases outside the gene matches: 9. Germline V CDR1 and CDR2: MNHEY, SVGAGI. CDR3 length equals 14 residues. CDR3 nucleotide sequence: TGTGCCACCACCCGGGACAGAAGCTCCTACGAGCAGTACTTC. Its translation: CATTRDRSSYEQYF.

J is TRBJ2-7 and V is TRBV27; 9 bases are shared with TRBD2. Unmatched junction bases numbered 10, after V lost 5 bases and J lost 2 bases. Germline V gives CDR1 MNHEY, CDR2 SMNVEV (reference sequence). The CDR3 is 16 residues long. Written as DNA, the CDR3 is TGTGCCAGCAGTCCTAGACTAGCGGTTACCGCCTACGAGCAGTACTTC. Translated, it gives CASSPRLAVTAYEQYF.

This sequence joins TRBV15 and TRBJ2-7; possibly TRBD2 for D (6 bases). The germline V gene encodes CDR1 LNHNV and CDR2 YYDKDF (reference sequence). The germline V and J ends were trimmed by 0 bases and 2 bases, with 14 bases remaining between them. There are 16 residues in the CDR3. The DNA of the CDR3 is TGTGCCACCAGCAGAGATCCCGTTGGGAGGACCTACGAGCAGTACTTC. Translation: CATSRDPVGRTYEQYF.

The genes are TRBV29-1 and TRBJ1-2, with D maybe TRBD1 (5 bases). Trimming pared 0 bases from V and 3 bases from J, leaving 14 bases between. The CDR3 runs to 15 residues. Germline V gives CDR1 SQVTM, CDR2 ANQGSEA. The CDR3 loop reads CSVEDGQGRYYGYTF. The CDR3 bases are TGCAGCGTTGAAGATGGGCAGGGTAGGTACTATGGCTACACCTTC.

The chain combines TRBV6-5 with TRBJ2-3; 9 bases line up with TRBD2. V trimming: 6 bases; J trimming: 4 bases; junction bases outside the gene matches: 5. Germline loops: CDR1 MNHEY, CDR2 SVGAGI. The CDR3 covers 14 residues. The CDR3 protein is CASRTSGLADTQYF. The CDR3 DNA is TGTGCCAGCAGGACTAGCGGCCTGGCAGATACGCAGTATTTT.

The chain links TRBV10-3 to TRBJ2-2; D is possibly TRBD2 (5 bases). The ends were cut back, 0 bases at V and 5 bases at J, with 13 bases in the middle. Germline V gene lookup returns CDR1 ENHRY and CDR2 SYGVKD. This CDR3 has 16 amino acids. The CDR3 is CAISESDQGRTGELFF. CDR3 nucleotides: TGTGCCATCAGTGAGTCGGATCAAGGGAGAACCGGGGAGCTGTTTTTT.

In regard to this clone: At one end the junction does not follow the germline gene, possibly because of a read error. The CDR3 region has the DNA TGTGCCAGTACCCAACGTAGGGCGCGGGTTGCCTTT. Protein: CASTQRRARVAF. The V and J genes are TRBV19 and TRBJ1-3, with D unresolved. This CDR3 is 12 amino acids long. Germline CDR1 LNHDA, CDR2 SQIVND (reference sequence). The variable domain in full, with the rest retrieved from reference TRBV19 and TRBJ1-3, is DGGITQSPKYLFRKEGQNVTLSCEQNLNHDAMYWYRQDPGQGLRLIYYSQIVNDFQKGDIAEGYSVSREKKESFPLTVTSAQKNPTAFYLCASTQRRARVAFGEGSWLTVV.

CDR3 nucleotides: TGCGCCAGCAGCTTGAACGGGAACTACAATGAGCAGTTCTTC. Its translation is CASSLNGNYNEQFF. V gene TRBV5-1 combines with J gene TRBJ2-1; possible D gene TRBD2, 5 bases. The germline V and J ends were trimmed by 1 base and 3 bases, with 8 bases remaining between them. The CDR3 has 14 residues. Germline CDR1 SGHRS, CDR2 YFSETQ.

This rearrangement joins TRBV2 to TRBJ2-1, with TRBD2 as a possible D gene (5 bases). CDR1 and CDR2 (germline): SNHLY, FYNNEI. There are 14 residues in the CDR3. V was clipped by 4 bases and J by 4 bases, with 11 bases between them. The CDR3 DNA reads TGTGCCAGCAGTGCCGGACTTAAGTACAATGAGCAGTTCTTC. Translation: CASSAGLKYNEQFF.

The chain is built from TRBV9 and TRBJ2-3; 8 bases line up with TRBD1. V was pared by 3 bases and J by 2 bases, with 5 bases of the junction left unmatched. The CDR3 consists of 15 residues. Germline V gene data show CDR1 as SGDLS and CDR2 as YYNGEE. CDR3 residues: CASSAGQANTDTQYF. The CDR3 bases are TGTGCCAGCAGCGCGGGACAGGCCAACACAGATACGCAGTATTTT.

The rearrangement uses TRBV19 and TRBJ1-5; D is unclear. Germline V gene lookup returns CDR1 LNHDA and CDR2 SQIVND (reference sequence). The CDR3 has 17 residues. V was shortened by 3 bases and J by 0 bases, with 15 bases between the two germline ends. For the CDR3, the DNA is TGTGCCAGTAGTATCGGCGGAGGATTGTATAGCAATCAGCCCCAGCATTTT. This translates into CASSIGGGLYSNQPQHF.

The gene calls are TRBV23-1 and TRBJ1-6; D gene unclear. TRBV23-1 is noted as an ORF with a role that remains uncertain. The CDR3 contains 16 residues. V was cut by 6 bases and J by 0 bases, with 12 bases left in between. The CDR3: CASSRRRSSYNSPLHF. The CDR3 DNA reads as TGCGCCAGCAGCCGGAGACGGAGCTCCTATAATTCACCCCTCCACTTT.

The chain has TRBV27 and TRBJ1-2; 10 nucleotides match TRBD1. CDR1 and CDR2 (germline): MNHEY, SMNVEV (reference sequence). This CDR3 is 14 amino acids long. With V trimmed by 4 bases and J by 11 bases, 10 bases remained unmatched. In DNA, the CDR3 is TGTGCCAGCAGTTCCCGGGACAGGGGCCGCGTATACACCTTC. It encodes CASSSRDRGRVYTF.

This clone has just a few counts. DNA of the CDR3: TGTGCCAGCAGGGGGGACAGGTGGCTGGTCGAAAGCACAGATACGCAGTATTTT. It translates to CASRGDRWLVESTDTQYF. The V gene is TRBV28, the J gene TRBJ2-3, with 8 positions matching TRBD1. The CDR3 is made up of 18 amino acids. Trimming removed 6 bases from V and 0 bases from J; junction bases left unmatched: 14. CDR1 is MDHEN, CDR2 SYDVKM, per germline.

This chain links TRBV30 with TRBJ1-5, with 8 bases matching TRBD1. Trimming removed 3 bases from V and 0 bases from J; junction bases left unmatched: 7. In germline, CDR1 is GTSNPN, CDR2 SVGIG (reference sequence). The CDR3 extends over 16 amino acids. The CDR3 DNA reads TGTGCCTGGAGAGACGCAGGGGGCTATAGCAATCAGCCCCAGCATTTT. Residues: CAWRDAGGYSNQPQHF.

The V and J genes are TRBV2 and TRBJ2-3, with 8 positions matching TRBD2. The ends lost 6 bases at V and 2 bases at J; junction bases unmatched: 10. Per the germline V gene, CDR1 is SNHLY and CDR2 is FYNNEI. CDR3 length: 16 amino acids. CDR3 loop: CASRLLAEVHTDTQYF. The CDR3 DNA reads TGTGCCAGCAGACTACTAGCGGAAGTACACACAGATACGCAGTATTTT. Variable domain in full (rest from reference TRBV2 and TRBJ2-3): EPEVTQTPSHQVTQMGQEVILRCVPISNHLYFYWYRQILGQKVEFLVSFYNNEISEKSEIFDDQFSVERPDGSNFTLKIRSTKLEDSAMYFCASRLLAEVHTDTQYFGPGTRLTVL.

The chain employs TRBV9 and TRBJ2-1; 9 bases agree with TRBD2. J lost 7 bases, V lost 2 bases, and 7 bases had no gene match. This CDR3 is 15 amino acids long. Germline V gene sequence: CDR1 SGDLS, CDR2 YYNGEE. CDR3 nucleotide sequence: TGTGCCAGCAGCGTTCGTAGCGGGAGTGTTAATGAGCAGTTCTTC. Amino acids: CASSVRSGSVNEQFF.